Listed below are T cell receptor beta chains from one sample, sequenced in a study of OX40 agonist ivuxolimab in advanced cancers. Measured with immunoSEQ multiplex PCR; TCRdb has only the in-frame clones, and not every one. The sample shows 55,000 to 80,000 clones, 70% to 90% of them seen only once. Here the sequenced sample was CD4+ or CD8+ T cells sorted from blood, taken in a trial of the OX40 agonist ivuxolimab. The receptors were sampled from an adult with an advanced solid tumor such as melanoma, head and neck, liver or kidney cancer. The CDR3 runs from the conserved cysteine through the conserved F or W. Each record gives: J gene, V gene, clone size, CDR3 length, D gene, CDR3 protein. The D gene is left open where the match is weak. The size entry is marked missing in some rows and otherwise reads once, few, many or a size class.

>TRBJ1-2|TRBV19|.|15|TRBD1
CASRADRGRGYGYTF
>TRBJ2-2|TRBV11-3|.|12|.
CASSLGTGELFF
>TRBJ2-5|TRBV29-1|.|11|.
CSVGVRETQYF
>TRBJ2-3|TRBV21-1|once|14|.
CASTKGRPGVTQYF
>TRBJ1-1|TRBV7-3|.|15|.
CASSLNPGHNTEAFF
>TRBJ1-3|TRBV7-9|once|15|.
CASSRLLGREDTIYF
>TRBJ1-2|TRBV11-2|.|13|.
CASSLEAGNGYTF
>TRBJ1-1|TRBV18|.|13|.
CASSESGDTEAFF
>TRBJ2-5|TRBV29-1|once|13|.
CSVRAVWPETQYF
>TRBJ1-3|TRBV2|.|14|.
CASSEIVAGNTIYF
>TRBJ2-1|TRBV9|.|12|.
CASSVESGGQFF
>TRBJ2-7|TRBV5-5|.|14|.
CASSLGGQGGEQYF
>TRBJ2-1|TRBV9|.|15|.
CASSDTGSSYNEQFF
>TRBJ1-6|TRBV9|once|15|TRBD1
CASSSHGQADSPLHF
>TRBJ1-2|TRBV7-2|.|16|.
CASATDSTPSGSGYTF
>TRBJ2-3|TRBV28|.|12|.
CAGGLDTDTQYF
>TRBJ2-7|TRBV5-6|.|13|.
CASSLGTRYEQYF
>TRBJ2-5|TRBV11-2|.|14|.
CASSLDREVKTQYF
>TRBJ2-1|TRBV2|.|13|.
CASSEAGVNEQFF
>TRBJ2-5|TRBV2|.|12|.
CASSDLGETQYF
>TRBJ1-1|TRBV9|.|16|.
CASTLGARRRNTEAFF
>TRBJ1-2|TRBV7-9|few|14|.
CASSLDTDRYGYTF
>TRBJ2-5|TRBV2|.|13|TRBD1
CASSAGGQETQYF
>TRBJ2-7|TRBV9|.|16|TRBD2
CASSAGDGRVGSEQYF
>TRBJ1-2|TRBV29-1|.|13|TRBD1
CSALLQGVRGYTF
>TRBJ2-7|TRBV29-1|.|13|TRBD1
CSVGLQGWLEQYF
>TRBJ1-2|TRBV6-5|.|14|TRBD1
CASSGQGNNYGYTF
>TRBJ1-2|TRBV6-5|once|14|.
CASSYSVNLYGYTF
>TRBJ2-3|TRBV6-4|.|15|TRBD1
CANSEETGGTDTQYF
>TRBJ1-3|TRBV7-2|.|17|.
CASIRGRGASSGNTIYF
>TRBJ2-7|TRBV9|.|14|.
CASSVESGPYEQYF
>TRBJ2-2|TRBV7-9|few|15|TRBD1
CASSKQGASTGELFF
>TRBJ2-5|TRBV5-4|.|15|TRBD2
CASSPAVGGAKTQYF
>TRBJ1-1|TRBV2|.|15|.
CASSVQAEGGTEAFF
>TRBJ1-4|TRBV7-3|.|13|.
CASSLDLGEKLFF
>TRBJ2-1|TRBV7-2|few|16|TRBD1
CASSLTGGEFGNEQFF
>TRBJ1-5|TRBV28|.|14|.
CASSLSGGNQPQHF
>TRBJ2-5|TRBV7-2|.|15|.
CASSLDGQLQETQYF
>TRBJ2-3|TRBV7-3|.|14|.
CASSVGLGTDTQYF
>TRBJ2-5|TRBV7-6|.|13|.
CASSLTSAETQYF
>TRBJ1-2|TRBV7-2|.|18|.
CASSPLVGTAGPFYGYTF
>TRBJ1-1|TRBV4-3|.|15|.
CASSQGGQVNTEAFF
>TRBJ1-2|TRBV6-1|once|14|.
CASTTPGVSISYTF
>TRBJ2-3|TRBV10-1|.|16|TRBD2
CASSEPGLAGAPLLYF
>TRBJ1-5|TRBV4-3|.|13|.
CASSQVAGRPQHF
>TRBJ2-2|TRBV9|.|13|.
CASSVQGAGELFF
>TRBJ2-1|TRBV28|.|14|.
CASSPIARVGEQFF
>TRBJ2-3|TRBV5-4|.|14|TRBD1
CASSPRQGGDTQYF
>TRBJ1-2|TRBV2|.|13|.
CASSQDPTGGYTF
>TRBJ2-7|TRBV6-5|.|15|.
CASTVNPTGSYEQYF
>TRBJ1-2|TRBV2|.|13|.
CASKGGGGYGYTF
>TRBJ2-5|TRBV7-2|.|14|.
CASTLSTGGETQYF
>TRBJ1-1|TRBV2|.|16|TRBD1
CASSDRDSLMNTEAFF
>TRBJ1-2|TRBV11-3|once|13|.
CASSFLQGHGYTF
>TRBJ1-5|TRBV19|few|13|.
CASSTNINQPQHF